These 16 T cell receptor beta chains were sequenced from one sample in a study of OX40 agonist ivuxolimab in advanced cancers. Clones were read by immunoSEQ multiplex PCR, and TCRdb kept only the in-frame ones, dropping some. Of about 46,000 clones in the sample, around nine tenths were seen once. The input for sequencing was CD4+ or CD8+ T cells sorted from blood, taken in a trial of the OX40 agonist ivuxolimab. The source is an adult with an advanced solid tumor such as melanoma, head and neck, liver or kidney cancer.

The rearrangement uses TRBV19 and TRBJ2-1, with a possible D match to TRBD1 (6 bases). Trimming cost V 4 bases and J 1 base, with 11 bases left between them. The CDR3 is made up of 15 amino acids. Germline CDR1 and CDR2: LNHDA and SQIVND (reference sequence). CDR3 sequence reads: CASSRQALSYNEQFF. CDR3 coding DNA: TGTGCCAGTAGTAGACAGGCCTTATCCTACAATGAGCAGTTCTTC. The full variable domain, rest sourced from reference TRBV19 and TRBJ2-1, is DGGITQSPKYLFRKEGQNVTLSCEQNLNHDAMYWYRQDPGQGLRLIYYSQIVNDFQKGDIAEGYSVSREKKESFPLTVTSAQKNPTAFYLCASSRQALSYNEQFFGPGTRLTVL.

The chain carries TRBV28 and TRBJ1-3; D remains unclear. Germline V lookup: CDR1 MDHEN, CDR2 SYDVKM. The CDR3 covers 12 residues. V lost 3 bases and J 7 bases, leaving 7 bases between the germline ends. The DNA of the CDR3 is TGTGCCAGCAGTTTCACCGGTAACACCATATATTTT. Translation gives CASSFTGNTIYF.

The chain joins TRBV19 to TRBJ2-2; D is perhaps TRBD1 or TRBD2 (6 bases each). Between the trimmed V and J ends, which lost 5 bases and 4 bases, there was a span of 14 bases. The CDR3 runs to 15 residues. Germline V gene data show CDR1 as LNHDA and CDR2 as SQIVND (reference sequence). CDR3 DNA sequence: TGTGCCAGTAGTGTCCGGGGGCCGCTCACCGGGGAGCTGTTTTTT. Protein sequence: CASSVRGPLTGELFF.

This chain uses TRBV7-9 with TRBJ2-2; TRBD1 might be the D (5 bases). V was trimmed by 1 base and J by 7 bases, leaving 13 bases between them. Germline V gene sequence: CDR1 SEHNR, CDR2 FQNEAQ (reference sequence). The CDR3 has 15 residues. CDR3 sequence (DNA): TGTGCCAGCAGCTTAGACAGCCAGGGAAACGGGGAGCTGTTTTTT. This sequence encodes CASSLDSQGNGELFF.

The genes are TRBV14 and TRBJ2-1; 14 nucleotides match TRBD2. Germline assignment: CDR1 SGHDN and CDR2 FVKESK. This CDR3 region has 16 residues. Germline trimming cut 1 base from V and 13 bases from J; bases unmatched to any gene: 9. CDR3 sequence: CASSQATSGRAQKQFF. The CDR3 DNA sequence: TGTGCCAGCAGCCAAGCGACTAGCGGGAGGGCCCAAAAACAGTTCTTC.

To note about this clone: A read error may produce the germline difference seen at one junction end. The same CDR3 arises from other DNA sequences in this sample as well. The V and J genes are TRBV11-2 and TRBJ2-7, with unresolved D. This CDR3 is built from 12 residues. CDR1 and CDR2 (germline): SGHAT, FQNNGV. CDR3 protein: CASSFNSHEQYF. The DNA for the CDR3 is TGTGCCAGCAGCTTCAATTCCCACGAGCAATACTTC.

The CDR3: CAISGGVTYEQYF. Written as DNA, the CDR3 is TGTGCCATCAGTGGGGGAGTCACCTACGAGCAGTACTTC. The chain recombines TRBV10-3 with TRBJ2-5; perhaps TRBD2 as D (5 bases). The end of the DNA aligns better with TRBJ2-7, so the J call may be wrong. There are 13 residues in the CDR3. Germline V CDR1 and CDR2: ENHRY, SYGVKD.

The chain has TRBV11-2 and TRBJ2-3, with 8 bases identical to TRBD2. The J segment lost 0 bases and the V segment lost 1 base, leaving 6 bases of the junction unmatched. The CDR3 is 17 residues long. Germline lookup yields CDR1 SGHAT and CDR2 FQNNGV. Here the CDR3 reads CASSLGTSSRSTDTQYF. The DNA of the CDR3 is TGTGCCAGCAGCTTAGGGACTAGCTCCCGTAGCACAGATACGCAGTATTTT.

This rearrangement joins TRBV6-6 to TRBJ2-7; TRBD2 aligns across 7 bases. V was pared by 7 bases and J by 3 bases, with 6 bases of the junction left unmatched. Germline CDR1 reads MNHNY; CDR2 reads SVGAGI (reference sequence). CDR3 length: 13 amino acids. CDR3 region: CASKLADFYEQYF. CDR3 sequence (DNA): TGTGCCAGCAAGCTAGCGGACTTCTACGAGCAGTACTTC.

The gene calls are TRBV28 and TRBJ2-7; possibly TRBD1 for D (5 bases). The CDR3 extends over 14 amino acids. Germline V gene data show CDR1 as MDHEN and CDR2 as SYDVKM. The V and J ends lost 5 bases and 7 bases respectively, with 18 bases between them. This CDR3 reads CASSEDSHLGEQYF. The CDR3 nucleotides read TGTGCCAGCAGTGAAGACAGTCACCTGGGAGAGCAGTACTTC. The full variable domain, with the rest looked up from reference TRBV28 and TRBJ2-7, is DVKVTQSSRYLVKRTGEKVFLECVQDMDHENMFWYRQDPGLGLRLIYFSYDVKMKEKGDIPEGYSVSREKKERFSLILESASTNQTSMYLCASSEDSHLGEQYFGPGTRLTVT.

The V and J genes are TRBV2 and TRBJ1-2; TRBD1 matches at 7 bases. The CDR3 loop spans 15 amino acids. Germline values: CDR1 SNHLY, CDR2 FYNNEI. The junction had 12 bases not matched to a gene; V was cut back by 9 bases and J by 2 bases. The CDR3 sequence: CARTGTVPANYGYTF. Written as DNA, the CDR3 is TGTGCCAGGACCGGGACAGTTCCTGCAAACTATGGCTACACCTTC.

This clone was observed a few times. V is TRBV28 and J is TRBJ2-7; D uncertain. Germline V gives CDR1 MDHEN, CDR2 SYDVKM. The CDR3 contains 14 residues. V was cut by 1 base and J by 2 bases, with 9 bases left in between. The CDR3: CASSLFKSPYEQYF. CDR3 DNA sequence: TGTGCCAGCAGTTTATTTAAGTCTCCCTACGAGCAGTACTTC.

The rearrangement uses TRBV6-6 and TRBJ2-2; unclear D gene. CDR3 size: 12 residues. V gave up 3 bases and J gave up 4 bases, with 3 bases separating them. CDR1 is MNHNY, CDR2 SVGAGI, per germline (reference sequence). The CDR3 DNA reads TGTGCCAGCAGTTATCGCACCGGGGAGCTGTTTTTT. This gives the protein CASSYRTGELFF.

The V call is TRBV28, the J call TRBJ2-2; 16 bases are shared with TRBD2. Germline CDR1 is MDHEN and CDR2 is SYDVKM. V was clipped by 4 bases and J by 1 base; unmatched bases: 9. This CDR3 spans 20 amino acids. The CDR3 DNA reads as TGTGCCAGCAGTTCTTCTCCGGGACTAGCGGGAGGGATGAACACCGGGGAGCTGTTTTTT. Residues: CASSSSPGLAGGMNTGELFF.

In its sample, this clone was seen once. The chain is built from TRBV18 and TRBJ2-3; no clear D. The germline gives CDR1 KGHSH, CDR2 LQKENI. V was trimmed by 4 bases and J by 0 bases, leaving 8 bases between them. The CDR3 covers 14 residues. CDR3 sequence reads: CASSLASSTDTQYF. The CDR3 DNA sequence: TGTGCCAGCTCACTGGCCTCTAGCACAGATACGCAGTATTTT.

This rearrangement joins TRBV6-5 to TRBJ2-1; D not certain. Germline-derived CDR1 and CDR2 are MNHEY and SVGAGI. The CDR3 length is 14 residues. Trimming pared 8 bases from V and 2 bases from J, leaving 13 bases between. The CDR3 DNA reads as TGTGCCAGCCGTCGGGCGGACCCCTACAATGAGCAGTTCTTC. Translation: CASRRADPYNEQFF.